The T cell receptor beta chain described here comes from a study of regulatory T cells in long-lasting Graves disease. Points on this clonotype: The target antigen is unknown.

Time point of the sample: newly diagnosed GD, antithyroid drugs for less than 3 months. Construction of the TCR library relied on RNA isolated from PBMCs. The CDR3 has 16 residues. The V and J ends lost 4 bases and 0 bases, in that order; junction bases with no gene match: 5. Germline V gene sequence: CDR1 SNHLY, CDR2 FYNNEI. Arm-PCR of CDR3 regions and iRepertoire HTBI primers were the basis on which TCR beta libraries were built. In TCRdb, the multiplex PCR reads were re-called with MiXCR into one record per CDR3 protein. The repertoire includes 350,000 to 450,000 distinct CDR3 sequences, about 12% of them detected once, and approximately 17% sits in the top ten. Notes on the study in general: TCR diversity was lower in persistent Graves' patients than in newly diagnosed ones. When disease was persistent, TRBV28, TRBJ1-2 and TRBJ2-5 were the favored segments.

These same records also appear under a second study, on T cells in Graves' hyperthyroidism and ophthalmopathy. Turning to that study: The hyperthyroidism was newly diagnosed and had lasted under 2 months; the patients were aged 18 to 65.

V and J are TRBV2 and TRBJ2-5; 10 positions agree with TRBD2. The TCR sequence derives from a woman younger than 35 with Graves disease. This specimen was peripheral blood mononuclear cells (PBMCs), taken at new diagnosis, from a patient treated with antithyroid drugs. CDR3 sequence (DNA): TGTGCCAGCAGTGCCCGACTAGCGGGTTACCAAGAGACCCAGTACTTC. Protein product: CASSARLAGYQETQYF.